Each of the 3 T cell receptor beta chains below was sequenced from the same sample in a study of spatial heterogeneity in lung cancer. Findings and caveats of the study: The study found that expanded intratumoral alpha and beta TCR counts tracked tumor mutation counts.

Time point of the sample: sample taken at primary tumor resection. No antigen has been identified for these receptors. One entry per CDR3 protein results from TCRdb running MiXCR on the 5' RACE reads. The sample yields over 10,000 distinct CDR3 sequences, around 5.9% seen once. The sequencing here drew on lung tumor tissue, taken at surgery. The receptors stem from a female donor with early-stage non-small cell lung cancer.

This clonotype was picked up many times. Since the library was made to target alpha chains, this beta chain is a stray read and its abundance is not meaningful. This chain joins TRBV5-1 and TRBJ2-7; possibly TRBD1 or TRBD2 for D (5 bases each). This CDR3 contains 16 residues. Germline CDR1 reads SGHRS; CDR2 reads YFSETQ. Trimming removed 1 base at V and 3 bases at J, with 17 bases between. The CDR3 reads CASSLTRHRGNYEQYF. CDR3 in DNA: TGCGCCAGCAGCTTGACTCGGCACCGGGGCAACTACGAGCAGTACTTC.

This clonotype was recorded many times. Little can be read into the size of this beta chain, an off-target read in a library designed for alpha chains. The CDR3 protein is CASSSTRYEQYF. CDR3 DNA sequence: TGCGCCAGCAGCTCCACAAGGTACGAGCAGTACTTC. This rearrangement joins TRBV5-1 to TRBJ2-7; D uncertain. Germline values: CDR1 SGHRS, CDR2 YFSETQ. Trimming took 3 bases from V and 4 from J, leaving 8 bases between them. The CDR3 is 12 amino acids.

By sample share, this clonotype is large. The library was built for alpha chains, so this beta chain is an off-target read and its size means little. This chain joins TRBV20-1 and TRBJ1-1; D unclear. Germline CDR1 is DFQATT and CDR2 is SNEGSKA (reference sequence). This CDR3 is 9 amino acids long. The CDR3 region is CRLNTEAFF. The CDR3 DNA reads as TGCAGGCTGAACACTGAAGCTTTCTTT.